One and the same sample provided the 2 T cell receptor beta chains below, sequenced in a study of blood T cell repertoires in COVID-19. The table came from immunoSEQ multiplex PCR; TCRdb's copy has only in-frame clones and leaves some out. This sample yields about 140,000 clones, of which about 86% are seen a single time; roughly 8% belongs to the top ten. Sequenced material: peripheral blood. Receptor source: a woman aged 60-70 years with acute or convalescent COVID-19.

This chain joins TRBV11-2 and TRBJ2-2, with 9 positions matching TRBD2. Looked up from germline, CDR1 is SGHAT and CDR2 is FQNNGV. V trimming: 5 bases; J trimming: 7 bases; junction bases outside the gene matches: 8. The CDR3 totals 15 residues. CDR3 bases: TGTGCCAGCAGCCGGAGCGGGGGGAAAGACGGGGAGCTGTTTTTT. Protein sequence: CASSRSGGKDGELFF.

The chain links TRBV5-6 to TRBJ1-1, with 7 positions matching TRBD1. Unmatched junction bases numbered 7, after V lost 10 bases and J lost 1 base. The CDR3 runs 13 residues. Germline V lookup: CDR1 SGHDT, CDR2 YYEEEE. The CDR3 nucleotides are TGTGCCGTCTCGACAGGGCGGAACACTGAAGCTTTCTTT. Translating it yields CAVSTGRNTEAFF. Full variable domain (remainder filled in from reference TRBV5-6 and TRBJ1-1): DAGVTQSPTHLIKTRGQQVTLRCSPKSGHDTVSWYQQALGQGPQFIFQYYEEEERQRGNFPDRFSGHQFPNYSSELNVNALLLGDSALYLCAVSTGRNTEAFFGQGTRLTVV.